Listed here are 22 T cell receptor beta chains from one sample, sequenced in a study of identifying expanded T cells in peripheral blood. Clones were sequenced by immunoSEQ multiplex PCR, and TCRdb holds only the in-frame ones, with some missing. The sample has about 100,000 clones, roughly 88% seen once. The material sequenced was blood. The source is a person aged 18 to 70 in good health.

V gene TRBV5-1 combines with J gene TRBJ2-5, with 15 bases that match TRBD2. The J segment lost 4 bases and the V segment lost 4 bases, leaving 8 bases of the junction unmatched. The CDR3 is 17 residues long. Germline values: CDR1 SGHRS, CDR2 YFSETQ. CDR3 in amino acids: CASSAGTSGGPRETQYF. The CDR3 region has the DNA TGCGCCAGCAGCGCCGGGACTAGCGGGGGGCCACGAGAGACCCAGTACTTC.

This clone has only one observation. The chain carries TRBV4-3 and TRBJ2-2; 8 nucleotides agree with TRBD1. Trimming removed 4 bases from V and 2 bases from J; junction bases left unmatched: 6. Per the germline V gene, CDR1 is LGHNA and CDR2 is YSLEER. The CDR3 sequence is 16 residues long. The CDR3 protein is CASSRQTGANTGELFF. As DNA, the CDR3 is TGCGCCAGCAGCCGGCAGACAGGGGCCAACACCGGGGAGCTGTTTTTT.

The V gene is TRBV2, the J gene TRBJ1-2, with a possible D match to TRBD1 (6 bases). V was clipped by 0 bases and J by 7 bases, with 24 bases between them. The CDR3 runs 18 residues. In germline, CDR1 is SNHLY, CDR2 FYNNEI. The CDR3 is CASSEALLGQGRGLGYTF. The CDR3 DNA reads as TGTGCCAGCAGTGAAGCGCTTCTAGGGCAGGGGAGGGGACTTGGCTACACCTTC.

This rearrangement joins TRBV6-4 to TRBJ2-3; D is ambiguous. The CDR3 is made up of 14 amino acids. Trimming stripped 2 bases from V and 4 bases from J, with 10 bases between. Germline V gives CDR1 MRHNA, CDR2 SNTAGT. The CDR3 DNA is TGTGCCAGCAGTGACGTGGGCCACCCAGATACGCAGTATTTT. Protein: CASSDVGHPDTQYF.

For this clone: The junction departs from the called germline gene at one end, perhaps through a read error. V usage is TRBV6-5 and J usage is TRBJ2-5, with TRBD1 matching over 7 bases. The germline V gene has CDR1 MNHEY and CDR2 SVGAGI. This CDR3 comprises 12 residues. The CDR3 nucleotides read TGTGCCAGCAGGGCCGGGACAGAGGCCCAGTACTTC. Translated, it gives CASRAGTEAQYF.

The rearrangement links TRBV21-1 to TRBJ1-5; TRBD1, the table's D call, lacks a check against the DNA. TRBV21-1 is an annotated pseudogene. The CDR3 loop spans 15 amino acids. CDR3 residues: CASIIYVQGNQPQHF. CDR3 coding DNA: TGTGCCAGCATCATTTACGTGCAGGGGAATCAGCCCCAGCATTTT.

This clone was picked up a small number of times. The V call is TRBV30, the J call TRBJ1-2; D might be TRBD1 (6 bases). CDR1 is GTSNPN, CDR2 SVGIG, per germline (reference sequence). The CDR3 contains 12 residues. Between the trimmed V and J ends, which lost 3 bases and 4 bases, there was a span of 9 bases. CDR3 in amino acids: CAWRQGAYGYTF. The DNA for the CDR3 is TGTGCCTGGAGACAGGGAGCCTATGGCTACACCTTC.

The chain couples TRBV9 to TRBJ2-1, with TRBD2 matching 9 bases. Germline assignment: CDR1 SGDLS and CDR2 YYNGEE. V shed 4 bases and J 4 bases; nucleotides not matched to a gene: 6. The CDR3 has 15 residues. The CDR3 region is CASSRGRAGYNEQFF. The CDR3 region has the DNA TGTGCCAGCAGCCGCGGGAGGGCGGGGTACAATGAGCAGTTCTTC.

The genes are TRBV27 and TRBJ1-5, with D perhaps matching TRBD1 (5 bases). Germline V lookup: CDR1 MNHEY, CDR2 SMNVEV (reference sequence). The CDR3 runs to 16 residues. V was clipped by 2 bases and J by 7 bases, with 18 bases between them. In nucleotides, the CDR3 is TGTGCCAGCAGTTTAGGTGCGGGGCAGGGACGCCAGCCCCAGCATTTT. This translates into CASSLGAGQGRQPQHF.

The CDR3 sequence is CASSIVGDNEQFF. The CDR3, as DNA: TGTGCCAGTAGTATAGTAGGCGACAATGAGCAGTTCTTC. V is TRBV19 and J is TRBJ2-1, with no clear D. V was pared by 1 base and J by 5 bases, with 6 bases between. CDR3 length: 13 amino acids. Looked up from germline, CDR1 is LNHDA and CDR2 is SQIVND (reference sequence). Using reference TRBV19 and TRBJ2-1 for the parts outside the CDR3, the full variable domain is DGGITQSPKYLFRKEGQNVTLSCEQNLNHDAMYWYRQDPGQGLRLIYYSQIVNDFQKGDIAEGYSVSREKKESFPLTVTSAQKNPTAFYLCASSIVGDNEQFFGPGTRLTVL.

The chain uses TRBV6-1 and TRBJ2-2; D might be TRBD2 (6 bases). The CDR3 is 14 amino acids. The germline V gene has CDR1 MNHNS and CDR2 SASEGT. Trimming took 5 bases from V and 1 from J, leaving 8 bases between them. The chain's CDR3 is CASSLGGNTGELFF. DNA for the CDR3: TGTGCCAGCAGTCTCGGGGGGAACACCGGGGAGCTGTTTTTT.

The chain uses TRBV14 and TRBJ2-1; a weak D match, TRBD1 (7 bases). Trimming cost V 4 bases and J 6 bases, with 22 bases left between them. Germline-derived CDR1 and CDR2 are SGHDN and FVKESK. The CDR3 loop spans 17 amino acids. CDR3 nucleotide sequence: TGTGCCAGCAGCCTAAATAACGGAGGGGGCGCCGGCAATGAGCAGTTCTTC. The encoded protein is CASSLNNGGGAGNEQFF.

This chain connects TRBV6-1 to TRBJ1-4, with a possible D match to TRBD1 (5 bases). V was shortened by 4 bases and J by 7 bases, with 10 bases between the two germline ends. CDR1 and CDR2 (germline): MNHNS, SASEGT. The CDR3 runs to 13 residues. This chain's CDR3 is CASSGTWGEKLFF. CDR3 sequence (DNA): TGTGCCAGCAGTGGGACATGGGGTGAAAAACTGTTTTTT.

The rearrangement links TRBV9 to TRBJ1-6; 8 nucleotides agree with TRBD1. Unmatched junction bases numbered 4, after V lost 4 bases and J lost 7 bases. The germline V gene encodes CDR1 SGDLS and CDR2 YYNGEE. The CDR3 runs 14 residues. CDR3 loop: CASSSRQGNSPLHF. In DNA, the CDR3 is TGTGCCAGCAGCTCCCGACAGGGGAATTCACCCCTCCACTTT.

This chain connects TRBV19 to TRBJ2-4, with TRBD2 as a possible D gene (7 bases). The CDR3 loop spans 13 amino acids. Germline CDR1 and CDR2: LNHDA and SQIVND (reference sequence). The ends were cut back, 9 bases at V and 8 bases at J, with 17 bases in the middle. As DNA, the CDR3 is TGTGCCAGCCGGACCGGGGGGCTTGACATTCAGTACTTC. Translated: CASRTGGLDIQYF.

On this clone itself: Other DNA sequences in the same sample also yield this CDR3. This chain links TRBV5-1 with TRBJ1-4, with D possibly TRBD1 on 6 matching bases. CDR1 is SGHRS and CDR2 is YFSETQ in the germline V gene. Trimming removed 0 bases at V and 5 bases at J, with 8 bases between. The CDR3 spans 14 residues. The CDR3 region has the DNA TGCGCCAGCAGCTTGGCAGGGGACAATGAAAAACTGTTTTTT. This translates into CASSLAGDNEKLFF.

This rearrangement joins TRBV5-1 to TRBJ1-3; the D is unclear. CDR3 length: 16 amino acids. Trimming took 4 bases from V and 0 from J, leaving 14 bases between them. From germline, CDR1 is SGHRS and CDR2 YFSETQ. CDR3 loop: CASSPSANRSGNTIYF. The CDR3 coding sequence is TGCGCCAGCAGCCCTTCTGCAAATCGCTCTGGAAACACCATATATTTT.

The chain combines TRBV6-1 with TRBJ2-2; maybe TRBD1 (6 bases). Deletions cut 6 bases from V and 2 bases from J, with 10 bases between. Germline V CDR1 and CDR2: MNHNS, SASEGT. This CDR3 is built from 14 residues. CDR3 DNA: TGTGCCAGCAGGGACAGATTTAACACCGGGGAGCTGTTTTTT. It translates to CASRDRFNTGELFF.

The chain employs TRBV6-1 and TRBJ2-2; TRBD2 aligns across 9 bases. Germline V gene sequence: CDR1 MNHNS, CDR2 SASEGT. The J segment lost 7 bases and the V segment lost 6 bases, leaving 6 bases of the junction unmatched. The length of the CDR3 is 14 residues. The CDR3 bases are TGTGCCAGCAGATTAGCGGGAGCGGTCGGGGAGCTGTTTTTT. Its protein is CASRLAGAVGELFF.

The chain uses TRBV4-1 and TRBJ2-7, with TRBD2 matching 8 bases. This CDR3 spans 14 amino acids. V lost 3 bases, J lost 3 bases, and 4 bases stayed unmatched. The V gene's germline CDR1 is MGHRA and CDR2 YSYEKL. The CDR3 region is CASSHPGLGYEQYF. The CDR3 bases are TGCGCCAGCAGCCATCCGGGACTAGGCTACGAGCAGTACTTC.

The table lists this clone with a few counts. The chain links TRBV7-3 to TRBJ2-2; D gene ambiguous. The germline gives CDR1 SGHTA, CDR2 FQGTGA. V was clipped by 0 bases and J by 1 base, with 0 bases between them. This CDR3 region has 13 residues. The DNA for the CDR3 is TGTGCCAGCAGCTTAACGAACACCGGGGAGCTGTTTTTT. Translated, it gives CASSLTNTGELFF.

The chain carries TRBV27 and TRBJ1-1, with 8 nucleotides matching TRBD1. This CDR3 is built from 15 residues. The V segment lost 2 bases and the J segment 7 bases; nucleotides outside the gene matches: 9. Germline V lookup: CDR1 MNHEY, CDR2 SMNVEV (reference sequence). In nucleotides, the CDR3 is TGTGCCAGCAGTTTACGGACAGGGACGTCGGGTGAAGCTTTCTTT. Translating it yields CASSLRTGTSGEAFF.